This TCR beta chain appears in the sequencing data of a study of CD8 T cells in Susac syndrome. RNA, at roughly 0.5 to 1 ug, was reverse transcribed with random hexamers. TCRdb ran MiXCR on the immunoSEQ multiplex PCR reads and lists one entry per CDR3 protein. This table holds some 22,000 distinct CDR3 sequences, 85% to 95% found once. From germline, CDR1 is SEHNR and CDR2 FQNEAQ (reference sequence). Trimming took off 1 base at V and 8 bases at J, with 8 bases between the two ends. The CDR3 has 12 amino acids. Negative isolation yielded CD8+ and CD4+ T cells; FACS enriched TEMRA cells. The receptor's source is a human donor in good health. The genes are TRBV7-9 and TRBJ1-1; D uncertain. The specimen sequenced was CD8+ T cells from PBMCs. CDR3 sequence (DNA): TGTGCCAGCAGCTTAGTACTACCAGAAGCTTTCTTT. Translation gives CASSLVLPEAFF.